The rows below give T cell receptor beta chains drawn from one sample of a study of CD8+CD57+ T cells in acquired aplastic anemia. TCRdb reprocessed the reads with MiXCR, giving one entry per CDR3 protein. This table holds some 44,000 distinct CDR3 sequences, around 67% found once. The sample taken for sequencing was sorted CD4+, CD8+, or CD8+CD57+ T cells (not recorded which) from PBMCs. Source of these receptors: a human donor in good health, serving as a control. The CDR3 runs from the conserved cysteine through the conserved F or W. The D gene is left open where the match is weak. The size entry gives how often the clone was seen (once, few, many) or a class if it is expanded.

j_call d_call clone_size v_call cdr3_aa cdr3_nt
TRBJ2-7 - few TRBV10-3 CAISARDTTYEQYF TGTGCCATCAGTGCCCGGGACACTACCTACGAGCAGTACTTC